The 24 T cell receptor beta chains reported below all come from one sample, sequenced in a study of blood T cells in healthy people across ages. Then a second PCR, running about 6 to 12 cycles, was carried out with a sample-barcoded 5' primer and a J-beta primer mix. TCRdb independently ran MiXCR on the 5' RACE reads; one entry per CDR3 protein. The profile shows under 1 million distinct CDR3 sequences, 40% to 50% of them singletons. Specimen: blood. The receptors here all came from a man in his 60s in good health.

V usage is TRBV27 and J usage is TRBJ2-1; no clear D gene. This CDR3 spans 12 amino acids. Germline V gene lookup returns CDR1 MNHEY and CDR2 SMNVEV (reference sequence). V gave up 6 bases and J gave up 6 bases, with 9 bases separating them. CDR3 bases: TGTGCCAGCAGACGGAATCTCAATGAGCAGTTCTTC. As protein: CASRRNLNEQFF.

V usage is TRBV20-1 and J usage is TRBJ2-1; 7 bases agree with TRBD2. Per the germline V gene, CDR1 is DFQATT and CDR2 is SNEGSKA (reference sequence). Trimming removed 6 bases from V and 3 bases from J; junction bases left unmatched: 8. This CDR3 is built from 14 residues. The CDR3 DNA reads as TGCAGTGCAACGACTAGCAGTCACTACAATGAGCAGTTCTTC. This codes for CSATTSSHYNEQFF.

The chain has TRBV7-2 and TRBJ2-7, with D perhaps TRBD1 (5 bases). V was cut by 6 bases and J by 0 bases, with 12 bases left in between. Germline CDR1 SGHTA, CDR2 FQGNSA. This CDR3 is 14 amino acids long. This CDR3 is CASRSTTVSYEQYF. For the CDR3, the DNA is TGTGCCAGCAGATCCACGACAGTCTCCTACGAGCAGTACTTC.

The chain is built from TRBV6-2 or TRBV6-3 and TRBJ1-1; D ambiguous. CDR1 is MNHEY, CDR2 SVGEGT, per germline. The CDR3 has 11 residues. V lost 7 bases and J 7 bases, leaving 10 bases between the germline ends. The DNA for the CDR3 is TGTGCCAGCACCATAGGATTTGAAGCTTTCTTT. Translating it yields CASTIGFEAFF.

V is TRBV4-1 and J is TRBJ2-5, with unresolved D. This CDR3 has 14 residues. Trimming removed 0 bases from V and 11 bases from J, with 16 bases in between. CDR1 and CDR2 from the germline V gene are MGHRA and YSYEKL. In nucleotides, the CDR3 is TGCGCCAGCAGCCAAGACCGGCAGACAATAGGGCAGTACTTC. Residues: CASSQDRQTIGQYF.

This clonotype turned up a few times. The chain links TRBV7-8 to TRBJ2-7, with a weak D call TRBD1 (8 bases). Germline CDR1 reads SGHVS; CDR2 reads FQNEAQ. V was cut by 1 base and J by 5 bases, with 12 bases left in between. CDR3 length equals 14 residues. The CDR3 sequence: CASSLDRGGDEQYF. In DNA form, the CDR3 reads TGTGCCAGCAGCTTAGACAGGGGGGGTGACGAGCAGTACTTC.

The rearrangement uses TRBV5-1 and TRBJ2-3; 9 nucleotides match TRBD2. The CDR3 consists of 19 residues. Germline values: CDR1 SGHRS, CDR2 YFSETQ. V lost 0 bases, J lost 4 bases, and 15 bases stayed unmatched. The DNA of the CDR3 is TGCGCCAGCAGCTTGGTTTTGTTTTCGGCGGGGGGGCCGGCAGATACGCAGTATTTT. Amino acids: CASSLVLFSAGGPADTQYF.

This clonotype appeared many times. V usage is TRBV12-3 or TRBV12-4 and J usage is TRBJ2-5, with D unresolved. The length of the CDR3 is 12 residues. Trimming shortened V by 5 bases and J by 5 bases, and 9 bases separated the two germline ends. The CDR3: CASSRLRETQYF. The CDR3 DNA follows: TGTGCCAGCAGTCGACTGCGGGAGACCCAGTACTTC.

In DNA, the CDR3 is TGCAGTGCTCGGGGACACCCGAGCCAGTTCTTC. Amino acids: CSARGHPSQFF. The chain recombines TRBV20-1 with TRBJ2-1, with D possibly being TRBD1 (6 bases). The CDR3 is made up of 11 amino acids. Per the germline V gene, CDR1 is DFQATT and CDR2 is SNEGSKA (reference sequence). With 5 bases removed from V and 13 bases from J, the gap between germline ends came to 15 bases.

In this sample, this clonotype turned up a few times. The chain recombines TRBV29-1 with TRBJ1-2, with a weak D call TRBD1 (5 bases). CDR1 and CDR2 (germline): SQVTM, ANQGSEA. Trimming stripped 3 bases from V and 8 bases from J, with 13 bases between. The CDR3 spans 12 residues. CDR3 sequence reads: CSVDKGVQGYTF. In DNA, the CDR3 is TGCAGCGTTGATAAAGGGGTGCAGGGCTACACCTTC.

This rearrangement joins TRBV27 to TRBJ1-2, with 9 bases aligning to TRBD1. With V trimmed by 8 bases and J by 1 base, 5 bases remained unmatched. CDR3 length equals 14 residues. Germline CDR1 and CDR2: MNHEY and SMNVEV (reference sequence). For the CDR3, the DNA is TGTGCCAGCGAGCAGGACAGGGGTAACTATGGCTACACCTTC. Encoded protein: CASEQDRGNYGYTF.

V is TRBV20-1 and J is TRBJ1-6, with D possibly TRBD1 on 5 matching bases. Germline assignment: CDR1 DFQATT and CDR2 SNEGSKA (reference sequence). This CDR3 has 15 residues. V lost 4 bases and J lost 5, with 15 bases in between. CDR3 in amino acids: CSAKGRDPNNSPLHF. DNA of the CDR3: TGCAGTGCTAAGGGCCGGGACCCCAATAATTCACCCCTCCACTTT.

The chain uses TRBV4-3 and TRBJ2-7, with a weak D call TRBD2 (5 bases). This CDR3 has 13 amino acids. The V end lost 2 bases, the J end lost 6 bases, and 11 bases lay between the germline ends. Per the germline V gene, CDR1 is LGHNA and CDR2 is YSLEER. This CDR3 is CASSQQRYAEQYF. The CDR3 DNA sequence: TGCGCCAGCAGCCAACAGCGGTACGCCGAGCAGTACTTC.

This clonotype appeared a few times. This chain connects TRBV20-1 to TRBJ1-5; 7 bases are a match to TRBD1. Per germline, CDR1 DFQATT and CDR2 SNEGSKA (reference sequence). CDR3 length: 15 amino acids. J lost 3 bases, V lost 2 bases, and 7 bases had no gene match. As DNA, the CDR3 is TGCAGTGCTAGAAAAGGGGGCGCTTACAATCAGCCCCAGCATTTT. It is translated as CSARKGGAYNQPQHF.

The CDR3 reads CSARRQGVYNEQFF. CDR3 nucleotides: TGCAGTGCTAGAAGACAGGGGGTATACAATGAGCAGTTCTTC. The gene calls are TRBV20-1 and TRBJ2-1; TRBD1 aligns across 9 bases. The CDR3 loop spans 14 amino acids. Germline V CDR1 and CDR2: DFQATT, SNEGSKA (reference sequence). The trim removed 2 bases at V and 4 bases at J, leaving 3 bases unmatched.

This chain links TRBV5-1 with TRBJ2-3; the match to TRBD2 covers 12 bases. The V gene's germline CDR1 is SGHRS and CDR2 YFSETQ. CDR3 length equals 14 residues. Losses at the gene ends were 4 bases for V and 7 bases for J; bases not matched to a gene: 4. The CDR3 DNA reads TGCGCCAGCAGCGACACTAGCGGGGGGAATACGCAGTATTTT. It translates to CASSDTSGGNTQYF.

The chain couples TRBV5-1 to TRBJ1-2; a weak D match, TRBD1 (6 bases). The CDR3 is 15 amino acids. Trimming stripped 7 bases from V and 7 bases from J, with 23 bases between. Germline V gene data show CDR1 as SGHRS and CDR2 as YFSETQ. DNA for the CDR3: TGCGCCAGCGGCACTACAGGGTCTGGGGCATCTGGCTACACCTTC. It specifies CASGTTGSGASGYTF.

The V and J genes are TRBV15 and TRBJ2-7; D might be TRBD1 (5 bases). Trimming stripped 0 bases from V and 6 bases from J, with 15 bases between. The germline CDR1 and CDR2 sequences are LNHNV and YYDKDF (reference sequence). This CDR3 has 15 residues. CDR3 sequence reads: CATSRDQDRNCEQYF. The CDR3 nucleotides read TGTGCCACCAGCAGAGATCAAGACAGAAACTGCGAGCAGTACTTC. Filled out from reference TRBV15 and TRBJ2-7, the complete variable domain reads DAMVIQNPRYQVTQFGKPVTLSCSQTLNHNVMYWYQQKSSQAPKLLFHYYDKDFNNEADTPDNFQSRRPNTSFCFLDIRSPGLGDTAMYLCATSRDQDRNCEQYFGPGTRLTVT.

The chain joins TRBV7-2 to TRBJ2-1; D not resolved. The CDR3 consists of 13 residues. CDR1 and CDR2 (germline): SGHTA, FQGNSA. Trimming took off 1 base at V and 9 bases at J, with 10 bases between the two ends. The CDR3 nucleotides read TGTGCCAGCAGCTTAGATCCCACCGGTGAGCAGTTCTTC. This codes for CASSLDPTGEQFF.

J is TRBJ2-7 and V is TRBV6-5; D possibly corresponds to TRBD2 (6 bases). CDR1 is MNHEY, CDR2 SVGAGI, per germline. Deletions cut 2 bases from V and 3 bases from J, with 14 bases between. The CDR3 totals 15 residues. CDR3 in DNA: TGTGCCAGCAGTTACGGAGGCGGGGCCTTCTACGAGCAGTACTTC. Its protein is CASSYGGGAFYEQYF.

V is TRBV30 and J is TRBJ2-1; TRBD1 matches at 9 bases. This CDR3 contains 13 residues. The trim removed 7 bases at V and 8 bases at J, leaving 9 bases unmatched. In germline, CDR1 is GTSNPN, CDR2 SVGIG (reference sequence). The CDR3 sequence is CASGTGISYEQFF. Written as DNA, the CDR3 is TGTGCCTCCGGGACAGGGATTTCCTATGAGCAGTTCTTC. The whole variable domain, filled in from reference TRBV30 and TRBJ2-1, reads SQTIHQWPATLVQPVGSPLSLECTVEGTSNPNLYWYRQAAGRGLQLLFYSVGIGQISSEVPQNLSASRPQDRQFILSSKKLLLSDSGFYLCASGTGISYEQFFGPGTRLTVL.

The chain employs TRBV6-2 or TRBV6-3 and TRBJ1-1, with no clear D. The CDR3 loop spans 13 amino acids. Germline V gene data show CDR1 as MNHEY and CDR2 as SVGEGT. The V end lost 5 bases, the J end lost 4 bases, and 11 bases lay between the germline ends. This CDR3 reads CASSRDSSTEAFF. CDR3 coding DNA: TGTGCCAGCAGTAGGGATTCATCCACTGAAGCTTTCTTT.

The DNA of the CDR3 is TGTGCCAGCCCTCAAGCGGTGGATGAGCAGTTCTTC. This encodes CASPQAVDEQFF. V gene TRBV18 combines with J gene TRBJ2-1; possible D gene TRBD2, 5 bases. The CDR3 length is 12 residues. Germline V gives CDR1 KGHSH, CDR2 LQKENI. V lost 8 bases and J 8 bases, leaving 13 bases between the germline ends.

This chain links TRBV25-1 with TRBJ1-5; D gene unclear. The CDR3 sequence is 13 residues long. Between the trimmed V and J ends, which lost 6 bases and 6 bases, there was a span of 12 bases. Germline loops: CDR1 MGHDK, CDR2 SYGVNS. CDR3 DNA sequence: TGTGCCAGCAGCGGTGACGGGTCTCAGCCCCAGCATTTT. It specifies CASSGDGSQPQHF.